A selection of T cell receptor beta chains follows, all from one sample in a study of T cell responses to AZD1222 COVID-19 vaccine. Generated by immunoSEQ multiplex PCR, the TCRdb table keeps only in-frame clones and is missing some. The repertoire includes under 150,000 clones, over 85% of them detected once, and approximately 3.1% sits in the top ten. Specimen: peripheral blood, collected on day 0 of AZD1222 vaccination. All receptors come from an adult in good health. Both conserved end residues are part of each CDR3. D genes are given only for firm matches. Expanded clones are given a class, and other clones once, few, many or no size at all.

j_call d_call clone_size v_call cdr3_nt cdr3_aa
TRBJ1-1 . . TRBV6-1 TGTGCCAGCAGTGACCCCGGAGCCGGGTCCCCGTCGGCTTTCTTT CASSDPGAGSPSAFF
TRBJ2-7 . . TRBV6-5 TGTGCCAGCAGTTACCCAGGGGGGGTGCCGTACTTC CASSYPGGVPYF
TRBJ1-2 TRBD1 . TRBV28 TGTGCCAGCACCGGGACAGGTACCTATGGCTACACCTTC CASTGTGTYGYTF
TRBJ2-5 . . TRBV30 TGTGCCTGGAGTGATGAAAAGGGACACAGCCAAGAGACCCAGTACTTC CAWSDEKGHSQETQYF
TRBJ2-3 TRBD2 . TRBV18 TGTGCCAGCTCACCGGGACTAGCGGGAGACTTCACAGATACGCAGTATTTT CASSPGLAGDFTDTQYF
TRBJ1-6 . . TRBV6-2/TRBV6-3 TGTGCCAGCAGTTCGGGAATCGGGAGTAATTCACCCCTCCACTTT CASSSGIGSNSPLHF
TRBJ1-1 TRBD1 . TRBV19 TGTGCCAGTAGGGACAGGGCGGCCACTGAAGCTTTCTTT CASRDRAATEAFF
TRBJ1-5 . . TRBV30 TGTGCCTGGAGTAAGTCTGGGCATCAGCCCCAGCATTTT CAWSKSGHQPQHF
TRBJ2-1 TRBD2 . TRBV2 TGTGCCAGCAGTGAATGGACTAGCGGGTACAATGAGCAGTTCTTC CASSEWTSGYNEQFF
TRBJ2-7 . . TRBV13 TGTGCCAGCAGCCTTGGGGGCTACGAGCAGTACTTC CASSLGGYEQYF
TRBJ2-1 TRBD2 . TRBV5-1 TGCGCCAGCAGCTTGGCGCTAGCGGAGTACAATGAGCAGTTCTTC CASSLALAEYNEQFF
TRBJ1-5 . . TRBV6-2/TRBV6-3 TGTGCCAGCAGTTACTCGTGGGGAAATCAGCCCCAGCATTTT CASSYSWGNQPQHF
TRBJ2-2 . . TRBV5-1 TGCGCCAGCAGCCAGGAGTCCTCGGGGACCGGGGAGCTGTTTTTT CASSQESSGTGELFF
TRBJ1-5 . . TRBV2 TGTGCCAGCAGGCAGGGGTTTGGCAATCAGCCCCAGCATTTT CASRQGFGNQPQHF
TRBJ1-1 . . TRBV5-8 TGTGCCAGCAGCTTTTCCAGTGCTTACACTGAAGCTTTCTTT CASSFSSAYTEAFF
TRBJ1-4 . . TRBV7-9 TGTGCCAGCAGCTTACGCGGGGGGGCTAATGAAAAACTGTTTTTT CASSLRGGANEKLFF
TRBJ1-2 . once TRBV21-1 TGTGCCAGCAGCCCATGGGACAGGGAAATTAACTATGGCTACACCTTC CASSPWDREINYGYTF
TRBJ1-5 . . TRBV19 TGTGCCAGTAGTCCGGGGCCCCTTAGCAATCAGCCCCAGCATTTT CASSPGPLSNQPQHF
TRBJ2-2 . . TRBV5-1 TGCGCCAGCAGCTTGGACCTTGCCGGGGAGCTGTTTTTT CASSLDLAGELFF
TRBJ2-3 TRBD2 . TRBV7-6 TGTGCCAGCAGCTGGCTAGCGGGAGGGCCAGATACGCAGTATTTT CASSWLAGGPDTQYF
TRBJ1-5 . once TRBV29-1 TGCAGCGTTGTGACAGAAGCTAATCAGCCCCAGCATTTT CSVVTEANQPQHF
TRBJ2-1 TRBD2 once TRBV6-2/TRBV6-3 TGTGCCAGCAGTTACTCTAGCGGGAGGACTGTATCCTACAATGAGCAGTTCTTC CASSYSSGRTVSYNEQFF
TRBJ1-4 . once TRBV20-1 TGCAGTGCAGGGGTCGAAAAACTGTTTTTT CSAGVEKLFF
TRBJ1-2 . . TRBV7-2 TGTGCCAGCAGCTTACAGGGATACTATGGCTACACCTTC CASSLQGYYGYTF
TRBJ2-6 . . TRBV27 TGTGCCAGCAGGTTACTCGTCTCTGGGGCCAACGTCCTGACTTTC CASRLLVSGANVLTF
TRBJ1-1 . . TRBV28 TGTGCCAGCAAACCGGGACAGAACACTGAAGCTTTCTTT CASKPGQNTEAFF
TRBJ1-3 . . TRBV7-8 TGTGCCAGCAGCTTAGATGTGGGTAGCTCTGGAAACACCATATATTTT CASSLDVGSSGNTIYF
TRBJ1-4 . . TRBV19 TGTGCCAGTAGTATGGCAGGGATCTTCGGTGAAAAACTGTTTTTT CASSMAGIFGEKLFF
TRBJ2-3 . . TRBV24-1 TGTGCCACCAGTTCCTACAGGGGCACAGATACGCAGTATTTT CATSSYRGTDTQYF
TRBJ2-2 . . TRBV6-6 TGTGCCAGCAGTTACTCGATGACGGCGAACACCGGGGAGCTGTTTTTT CASSYSMTANTGELFF
TRBJ2-1 TRBD2 . TRBV19 TGTGCCAGTAGTACCGGGGGGCTAGCGGGAGGTTCCGATGAGCAGTTCTTC CASSTGGLAGGSDEQFF
TRBJ1-5 TRBD1 . TRBV27 TGTGCCAGCAGCGGACAGGGGAAGCAGCCCCAGCATTTT CASSGQGKQPQHF
TRBJ2-7 . few TRBV16 TGTGCCAGCAGCCACCTGGACAGCTATGTTTACGAGCAGTACTTC CASSHLDSYVYEQYF
TRBJ2-7 . . TRBV11-3 TGTGCCAGCAGCTCGACACCCCGCGGCGAGCAGTACTTC CASSSTPRGEQYF
TRBJ1-2 . . TRBV12-3/TRBV12-4 TGTGCCAGCAGCCGTGGGACGGCCTATGGCTACACCTTC CASSRGTAYGYTF
TRBJ2-2 . . TRBV28 TGTGCCAGCAGGTTTGTCACCGGGGAGCTGTTTTTT CASRFVTGELFF
TRBJ2-5 TRBD1 . TRBV28 TGTGCCAGCAGTTTAAGGGGACAGGGGGAAGAGACCCAGTACTTC CASSLRGQGEETQYF
TRBJ1-1 . . TRBV9 TGTGCCAGCAGCGTAGTACAGTTTCCCCTGGGGACTGAAGCTTTCTTT CASSVVQFPLGTEAFF
TRBJ1-2 TRBD1 . TRBV7-9 TGTGCCAGCAGCTTGCACAGGGGGAGTGACTATGGCTACACCTTC CASSLHRGSDYGYTF
TRBJ1-4 TRBD1 once TRBV28 TGTGCCAGCAGAATCTGGGGACAGGGAAATGAAAAACTGTTTTTT CASRIWGQGNEKLFF
TRBJ1-6 TRBD1 . TRBV11-3 TGTGCCAGCAGCGACCGACTAGACAGGGCGGGATCACCCCTCCACTTT CASSDRLDRAGSPLHF
TRBJ1-2 . . TRBV19 TGTGCTAGTAGTATGCACGGACGGTCGGGGGCCTTAAACTATGGCTACACCTTC CASSMHGRSGALNYGYTF
TRBJ1-1 . . TRBV18 TGTGCCAGCTCACCACCCCCGGGGGCGGGTACTGAAGCTTTCTTT CASSPPPGAGTEAFF
TRBJ2-2 . once TRBV5-1 TGCGCCAGCAGCCCAATACGATCAGGGTTGGTGACCGGGGAGCTGTTTTTT CASSPIRSGLVTGELFF
TRBJ1-3 TRBD1 . TRBV5-1 TGCGCCAGCAGCTTGGGGACAGGGTACGGAAACACCATATATTTT CASSLGTGYGNTIYF
TRBJ1-5 . once TRBV6-2/TRBV6-3 TGTGCCAGCAGTTACTCGATAACAGGGAATCAGCCCCAGCATTTT CASSYSITGNQPQHF
TRBJ1-2 . . TRBV4-3 TGCGCCAGCAGCCAAGATTTCACCACCCCCTCTGGCTACACCTTC CASSQDFTTPSGYTF
TRBJ2-3 TRBD2 . TRBV18 TGTGCCAGCTCACCCCGCGGGACTACCAGCACAGATACGCAGTATTTT CASSPRGTTSTDTQYF
TRBJ2-1 TRBD2 . TRBV11-2 TGTGCCAGCAGAGTAGCGGGAGGTAACTACAATGAGCAGTTCTTC CASRVAGGNYNEQFF
TRBJ2-1 . . TRBV20-1 TGCAGTGCTAGTAGGGGCTCCTACAATGAGCAGTTCTTC CSASRGSYNEQFF
TRBJ2-3 . . TRBV7-2 TGTGCCAGCAGCTTGACCGGCACAGATACGCAGTATTTT CASSLTGTDTQYF